This TCR beta chain was profiled in a study of T cell repertoires in cytomegalovirus infection. Overall study context: Well-studied HLA-B-restricted CMV epitopes were used in the study alongside recently identified HLA-C-restricted ones. Public TCR beta signature analysis indicated the presence of both CMV infection and matching HLA type. Whole-study results and caveats: CMV-specific HLA-C-restricted TCR beta clonotypes dominated the ex vivo response.

On this clonotype: The antigen remains unidentified.

TCRdb recomputed calls from the reads with MiXCR, one row per CDR3 protein. In the table there are roughly 340,000 distinct CDR3 sequences, 25% to 30% of which are singletons. The TCR sequence derives from a human donor in good health (CMV status not recorded). Some clones in this sample may be carry-over from other donors' samples. Here the sequenced sample was cultured PBMCs, taken from culture after CMV antigen stimulation.

The CDR3 DNA sequence: TGTGCCAGCAGCCCAACGGGACTAGCGGACCCCAGGAAGAGCACAGATACGCAGTATTTT. Its protein is CASSPTGLADPRKSTDTQYF. The rearrangement links TRBV14 to TRBJ2-3, with TRBD2 matching 11 bases. Losses at the gene ends were 4 bases for V and 0 bases for J; bases not matched to a gene: 15. Germline loops: CDR1 SGHDN, CDR2 FVKESK. The CDR3 contains 20 residues.